These 14 T cell receptor beta chains were sequenced from one sample in a study of blood T cell repertoires in COVID-19. Sequencing used immunoSEQ multiplex PCR; TCRdb keeps in-frame clones, though not all of them. The sample holds tens of thousands of clones, around nine tenths seen once. Specimen: peripheral blood. These TCRs come from a human donor with active COVID-19. The donor label of this sample is uncertain.

This clone was found once. The chain is built from TRBV6-6 and TRBJ2-7; 7 nucleotides match TRBD1. V gave up 0 bases and J gave up 6 bases; unmatched junction bases: 5. This CDR3 region has 14 residues. Germline V CDR1 and CDR2: MNHNY, SVGAGI (reference sequence). CDR3 coding DNA: TGTGCCAGCAGTTACTCGGGACAGAGAGGCGAGCAGTACTTC. Its translation: CASSYSGQRGEQYF.

In this sample, this clone turned up once. The chain carries TRBV10-3 and TRBJ2-1; no firm D call. V lost 7 bases and J lost 6, with 10 bases in between. The CDR3 is 12 residues long. Germline assignment: CDR1 ENHRY and CDR2 SYGVKD. The CDR3 nucleotides read TGTGCCATCAACAACCCGGGCAATGAGCAGTTCTTC. Translating it yields CAINNPGNEQFF.

J is TRBJ2-7 and V is TRBV30; 7 bases line up with TRBD1. The CDR3 is 15 residues long. The V segment lost 1 base and the J segment 0 bases; nucleotides outside the gene matches: 6. Per the germline V gene, CDR1 is GTSNPN and CDR2 is SVGIG (reference sequence). The CDR3 is CAWSADRISSYEQYF. The CDR3 nucleotides are TGTGCCTGGAGTGCGGACAGGATAAGCTCCTACGAGCAGTACTTC.

The chain is built from TRBV27 and TRBJ1-1; D is unclear. This CDR3 has 13 residues. Trimming cost V 7 bases and J 5 bases, with 14 bases left between them. Germline CDR1 reads MNHEY; CDR2 reads SMNVEV (reference sequence). The CDR3 nucleotides are TGTGCCAGCAACCCGCGCCGGGGAACTGAAGCTTTCTTT. It yields the protein CASNPRRGTEAFF.

V usage is TRBV6-5 and J usage is TRBJ1-1, with 7 bases matching TRBD1. The germline gives CDR1 MNHEY, CDR2 SVGAGI. This CDR3 is built from 15 residues. V shed 4 bases, J shed 2 bases, and the junction held 7 bases outside the gene matches. CDR3 coding DNA: TGTGCCAGCAGTTCCCGACAGGGACGAAACACTGAAGCTTTCTTT. Its protein is CASSSRQGRNTEAFF.

The genes are TRBV6-6 and TRBJ2-3, with D possibly TRBD1 on 6 matching bases. Trimming left V 5 bases short and J 4 bases short, with 13 bases between. The length of the CDR3 is 14 residues. The germline gives CDR1 MNHNY, CDR2 SVGAGI (reference sequence). The CDR3 spells CASSPLGAADTQYF. The CDR3 coding sequence is TGTGCCAGCAGTCCCCTGGGGGCGGCAGATACGCAGTATTTT.

This clone has only one observation. The chain links TRBV27 to TRBJ2-1, with D possibly TRBD2 on 6 matching bases. The CDR3 covers 14 residues. Germline assignment: CDR1 MNHEY and CDR2 SMNVEV (reference sequence). Trimming removed 5 bases from V and 8 bases from J, with 16 bases in between. The CDR3 is CASSRGTAFDEQFF. The CDR3, as DNA: TGTGCCAGCAGTCGCGGGACGGCCTTCGATGAGCAGTTCTTC.

The chain links TRBV7-6 to TRBJ2-7; 10 nucleotides align to TRBD2. Germline V CDR1 and CDR2: SGHVS, FNYEAQ. Trimming removed 4 bases from V and 1 base from J; junction bases left unmatched: 7. CDR3 length: 16 amino acids. DNA for the CDR3: TGTGCCAGCAGCTCTAGCAGCGGGAGGGGGTCCTACGAGCAGTACTTC. This gives the protein CASSSSSGRGSYEQYF.

CDR3 residues: CASSLDAGGTEAFF. The CDR3 DNA is TGCGCCAGCAGCTTGGATGCAGGGGGCACTGAAGCTTTCTTT. V is TRBV5-1 and J is TRBJ1-1; TRBD1 aligns across 7 bases. V shed 0 bases, J shed 4 bases, and the junction held 3 bases outside the gene matches. The CDR3 loop spans 14 amino acids. CDR1 is SGHRS and CDR2 is YFSETQ in the germline V gene.

The chain has TRBV5-4 and TRBJ2-3, with TRBD2 matching 8 bases. CDR1 is SGHNT, CDR2 YYREEE, per germline (reference sequence). V lost 0 bases, J lost 4 bases, and 1 base stayed unmatched. The CDR3 runs 14 residues. The CDR3 bases are TGTGCCAGCAGCTTGGCCGGGGGGGCAGATACGCAGTATTTT. It translates to CASSLAGGADTQYF.

The chain recombines TRBV27 with TRBJ2-3; TRBD2 matches at 9 bases. CDR1 MNHEY and CDR2 SMNVEV come from the germline V gene (reference sequence). The CDR3 loop spans 18 amino acids. V lost 2 bases, J lost 4 bases, and 13 bases stayed unmatched. The CDR3 DNA is TGTGCCAGCAGTTTACAGCGGGAGGCCCTTTATGCCCCAGATACGCAGTATTTT. Encoded protein: CASSLQREALYAPDTQYF.

CDR3 protein: CASSYSQLGTQYF. Here the CDR3 DNA reads TGTGCCAGCAGTTACAGCCAGCTAGGGACCCAGTACTTC. This chain connects TRBV6-2 or TRBV6-3 to TRBJ2-5; D gene ambiguous. Germline V lookup: CDR1 MNHEY, CDR2 SVGEGT. The CDR3 is 13 amino acids. Trimming took 2 bases from V and 7 from J, leaving 11 bases between them.

The gene calls are TRBV2 and TRBJ2-2; 10 bases line up with TRBD2. The germline CDR1 and CDR2 sequences are SNHLY and FYNNEI. V lost 10 bases to trimming and J lost 4 bases; unmatched junction nucleotides: 3. The CDR3 runs 13 residues. As DNA, the CDR3 is TGTGCCATCCGGACTAGCGGCACCGGGGAGCTGTTTTTT. Encoded protein: CAIRTSGTGELFF.

V usage is TRBV23-1 and J usage is TRBJ1-5; D gene uncertain. TRBV23-1 is filed as an ORF, its function uncertain. Trimming shortened V by 3 bases and J by 0 bases, and 3 bases separated the two germline ends. CDR3 length equals 13 residues. The CDR3 region has the DNA TGCGCCAGCAGTCAGTATAGCAATCAGCCCCAGCATTTT. Translated, it gives CASSQYSNQPQHF.